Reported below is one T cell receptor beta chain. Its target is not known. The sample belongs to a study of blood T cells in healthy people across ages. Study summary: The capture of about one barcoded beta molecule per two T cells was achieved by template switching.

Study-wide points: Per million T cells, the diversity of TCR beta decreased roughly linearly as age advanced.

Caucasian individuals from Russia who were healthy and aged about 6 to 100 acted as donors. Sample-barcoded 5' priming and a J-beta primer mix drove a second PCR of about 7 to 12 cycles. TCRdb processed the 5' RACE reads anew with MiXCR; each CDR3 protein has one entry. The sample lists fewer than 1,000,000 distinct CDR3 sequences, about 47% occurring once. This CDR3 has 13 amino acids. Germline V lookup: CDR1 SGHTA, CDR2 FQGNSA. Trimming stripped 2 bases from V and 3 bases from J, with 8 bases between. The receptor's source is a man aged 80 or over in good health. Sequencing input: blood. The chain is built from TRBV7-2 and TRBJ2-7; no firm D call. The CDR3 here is CASSLNSNYEQYF. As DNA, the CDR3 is TGTGCCAGCAGCTTAAACTCTAACTACGAGCAGTACTTC.